Listed here are 8 T cell receptor beta chains from one sample, sequenced in a study of shared clonotypes between healthy human individuals. Libraries were prepared by immunoSEQ multiplex PCR; TCRdb keeps only in-frame clonotypes and omits some of them. This table holds approximately 2.1 million clones, just over 90% found once. Input material: naive CD4+ T cells from PBMCs. This sample's subset: CD45RA+ positively selected. All receptors derive from a man younger than 30 in good health. Some clones in this sample may be carry-over from other donors' samples.

On this clone itself: This same CDR3 is encoded by further DNA sequences in the sample. The chain employs TRBV28 and TRBJ2-3; no firm D call. The CDR3 is 14 residues long. Germline V CDR1 and CDR2: MDHEN, SYDVKM. Trimming cost V 5 bases and J 0 bases, with 9 bases left between them. Here the CDR3 reads CASSLTGSTDTQYF. CDR3 coding DNA: TGTGCCAGCAGTCTGACTGGGAGCACAGATACGCAGTATTTT.

This chain uses TRBV27 with TRBJ1-4, with 8 positions matching TRBD1. Germline-derived CDR1 and CDR2 are MNHEY and SMNVEV (reference sequence). The CDR3 runs to 13 residues. V lost 6 bases and J lost 7; bases outside the gene matches: 4. The DNA of the CDR3 is TGTGCCAGCAGCCCCGGACAGGGTGAAAAACTGTTTTTT. Its protein is CASSPGQGEKLFF.

This chain joins TRBV4-3 and TRBJ2-3; TRBD2 matches at 14 bases. V lost 4 bases to trimming and J lost 1 base; unmatched junction nucleotides: 13. Germline V gives CDR1 LGHNA, CDR2 YSLEER. The length of the CDR3 is 20 residues. The CDR3 nucleotides are TGCGCCAGCAGCCTCAAGACGGGACTAGCGGGAGCATGTGGCACAGATACGCAGTATTTT. Translation: CASSLKTGLAGACGTDTQYF.

CDR3 in amino acids: CSVDGASYNEQFF. The CDR3 bases are TGCAGCGTTGACGGGGCCTCCTACAATGAGCAGTTCTTC. The V gene is TRBV29-1, the J gene TRBJ2-1; perhaps D is TRBD1 or TRBD2 (5 bases each). CDR1 and CDR2 from the germline V gene are SQVTM and ANQGSEA. The CDR3 is 13 amino acids. V lost 3 bases and J 0 bases, leaving 6 bases between the germline ends.

The chain recombines TRBV7-9 with TRBJ2-7; D may correspond to TRBD1 or TRBD2 (5 bases each). CDR1 and CDR2 from the germline V gene are SEHNR and FQNEAQ (reference sequence). The V end was cut by 5 bases, the J end by 5 bases, with 28 bases between. This CDR3 region has 18 residues. CDR3 bases: TGTGCCAGCAGCCCTGCCCACCGGGACCCTGGTTCAGAGAACGAGCAGTACTTC. Protein: CASSPAHRDPGSENEQYF. Based on the CDR3 plus reference TRBV7-9 and TRBJ2-7, the full variable domain is DTGVSQNPRHKITKRGQNVTFRCDPISEHNRLYWYRQTLGQGPEFLTYFQNEAQLEKSRLLSDRFSAERPKGSFSTLEIQRTEQGDSAMYLCASSPAHRDPGSENEQYFGPGTRLTVT.

This clone appeared a single time. CDR3 in DNA: TGCGCCAGCAGCCAAGCCGGACGGACTGAAGCTTTCTTT. It specifies CASSQAGRTEAFF. This chain joins TRBV4-1 and TRBJ1-1; unclear D gene. V was clipped by 1 base and J by 5 bases, with 8 bases between them. The CDR3 consists of 13 residues. CDR1 and CDR2 (germline): MGHRA, YSYEKL.

This clone was detected only once. The chain combines TRBV6-1 with TRBJ2-7; 7 bases fit TRBD2. The trim removed 6 bases at V and 5 bases at J, leaving 4 bases unmatched. Germline CDR1 is MNHNS and CDR2 is SASEGT. There are 12 residues in the CDR3. The CDR3 nucleotides are TGTGCCAGCAGCACAAGCGGGAACGAGCAGTACTTC. Amino acid sequence: CASSTSGNEQYF.

Note on this clone: This sample includes further DNA sequences coding for the same CDR3. V is TRBV6-1 and J is TRBJ1-4, with TRBD1 matching over 8 bases. CDR3 length: 14 amino acids. CDR1 MNHNS and CDR2 SASEGT come from the germline V gene. V dropped 3 bases and J dropped 4; count of bases not matched to a gene: 1. The CDR3 here is CASSEDRVNEKLFF. The CDR3, as DNA: TGTGCCAGCAGTGAGGACAGGGTTAATGAAAAACTGTTTTTT.